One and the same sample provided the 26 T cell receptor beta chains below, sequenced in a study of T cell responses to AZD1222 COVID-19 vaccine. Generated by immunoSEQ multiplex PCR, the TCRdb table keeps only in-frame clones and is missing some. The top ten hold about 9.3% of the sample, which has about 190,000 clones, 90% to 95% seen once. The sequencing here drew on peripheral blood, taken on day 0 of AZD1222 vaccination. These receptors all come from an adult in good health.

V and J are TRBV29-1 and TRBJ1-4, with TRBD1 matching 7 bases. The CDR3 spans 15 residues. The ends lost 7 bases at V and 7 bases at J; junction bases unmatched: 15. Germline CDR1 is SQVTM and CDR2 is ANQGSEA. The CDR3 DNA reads TGCAGCGCAAGATTTGGGACAGCTAATGGTGAAAAACTGTTTTTT. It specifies CSARFGTANGEKLFF. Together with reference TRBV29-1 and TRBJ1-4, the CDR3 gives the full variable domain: SAVISQKPSRDICQRGTSLTIQCQVDSQVTMMFWYRQQPGQSLTLIATANQGSEATYESGFVIDKFPISRPNLTFSTLTVSNMSPEDSSIYLCSARFGTANGEKLFFGSGTQLSVL.

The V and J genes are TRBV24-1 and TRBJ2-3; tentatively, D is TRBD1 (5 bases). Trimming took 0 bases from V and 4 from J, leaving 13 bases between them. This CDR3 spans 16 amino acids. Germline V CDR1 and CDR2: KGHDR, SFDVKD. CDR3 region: CATSDLDSPRADTQYF. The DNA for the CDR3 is TGTGCCACCAGTGATTTGGACAGTCCCCGGGCAGATACGCAGTATTTT.

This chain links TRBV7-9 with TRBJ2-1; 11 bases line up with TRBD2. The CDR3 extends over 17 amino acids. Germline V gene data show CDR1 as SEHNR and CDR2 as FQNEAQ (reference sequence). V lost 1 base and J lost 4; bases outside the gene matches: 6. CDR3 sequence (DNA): TGTGCCAGCAGCTTAGGGATAGCGGGAGGGTCGTACAATGAGCAGTTCTTC. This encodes CASSLGIAGGSYNEQFF.

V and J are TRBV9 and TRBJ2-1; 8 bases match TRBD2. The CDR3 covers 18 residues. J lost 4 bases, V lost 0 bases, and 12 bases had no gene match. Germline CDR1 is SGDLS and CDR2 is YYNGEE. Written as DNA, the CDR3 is TGTGCCAGCAGCGTAGAGAGCGGGGGACTGAGGCCTTACAATGAGCAGTTCTTC. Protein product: CASSVESGGLRPYNEQFF.

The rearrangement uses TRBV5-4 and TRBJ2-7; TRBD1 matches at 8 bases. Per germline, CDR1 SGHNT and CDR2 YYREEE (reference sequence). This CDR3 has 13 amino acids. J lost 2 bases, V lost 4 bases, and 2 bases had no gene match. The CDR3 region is CASSRTGPYEQYF. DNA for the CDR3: TGTGCCAGCAGCCGGACAGGGCCCTACGAGCAGTACTTC.

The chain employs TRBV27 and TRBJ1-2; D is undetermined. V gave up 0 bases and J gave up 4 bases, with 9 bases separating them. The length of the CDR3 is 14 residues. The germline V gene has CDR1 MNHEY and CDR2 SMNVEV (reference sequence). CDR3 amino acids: CASSLSTGGYGYTF. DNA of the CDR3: TGTGCCAGCAGTTTATCCACCGGAGGCTATGGCTACACCTTC.

The CDR3 nucleotides are TGTGCCAGTAGTATTTGGGGACAGGGATCCCCCTTTTACAATGAGCAGTTCTTC. Amino acid sequence: CASSIWGQGSPFYNEQFF. The J gene is TRBJ2-1, the V gene TRBV19; the match to TRBD1 covers 9 bases. V lost 3 bases and J lost 4; bases outside the gene matches: 13. This CDR3 contains 18 residues. Germline V gene data show CDR1 as LNHDA and CDR2 as SQIVND (reference sequence).

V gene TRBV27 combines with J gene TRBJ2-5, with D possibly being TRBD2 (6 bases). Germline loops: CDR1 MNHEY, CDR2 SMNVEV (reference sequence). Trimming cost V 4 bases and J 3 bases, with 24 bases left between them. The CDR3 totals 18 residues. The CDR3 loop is CASSSANPTGLGKETQYF. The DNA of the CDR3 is TGTGCCAGCAGTTCGGCAAACCCGACGGGACTGGGAAAAGAGACCCAGTACTTC.

The CDR3 here is CASKWGGTSSYEQYF. The CDR3 nucleotides are TGTGCCTCAAAGTGGGGGGGGACCAGCTCCTACGAGCAGTACTTC. The chain employs TRBV2 and TRBJ2-7; 7 bases map to TRBD2. The CDR3 runs to 15 residues. V was pared by 11 bases and J by 0 bases, with 13 bases of the junction left unmatched. Per germline, CDR1 SNHLY and CDR2 FYNNEI.

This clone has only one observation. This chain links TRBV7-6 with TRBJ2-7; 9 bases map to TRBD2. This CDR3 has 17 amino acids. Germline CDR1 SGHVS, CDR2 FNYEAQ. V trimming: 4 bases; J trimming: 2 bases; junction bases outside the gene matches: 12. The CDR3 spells CASSSLTGGRAPYEQYF. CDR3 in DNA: TGTGCCAGCAGCTCCCTTACGGGCGGGAGGGCCCCCTACGAGCAGTACTTC. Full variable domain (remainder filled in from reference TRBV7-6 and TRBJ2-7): GAGVSQSPRYKVTKRGQDVALRCDPISGHVSLYWYRQALGQGPEFLTYFNYEAQQDKSGLPNDRFSAERPEGSISTLTIQRTEQRDSAMYRCASSSLTGGRAPYEQYFGPGTRLTVT.

CDR3 region: CASRPTGVYGYTF. Written as DNA, the CDR3 is TGTGCCAGCAGACCGACAGGGGTCTATGGCTACACCTTC. The chain uses TRBV28 and TRBJ1-2; 8 bases are shared with TRBD1. The ends lost 6 bases at V and 4 bases at J; junction bases unmatched: 4. Germline V gene sequence: CDR1 MDHEN, CDR2 SYDVKM. This CDR3 region has 13 residues.

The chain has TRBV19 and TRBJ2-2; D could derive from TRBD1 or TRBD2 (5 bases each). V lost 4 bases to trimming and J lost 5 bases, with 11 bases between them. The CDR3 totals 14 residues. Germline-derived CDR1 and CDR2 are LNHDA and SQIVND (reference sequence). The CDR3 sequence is CASSTTRGTGELFF. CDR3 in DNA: TGTGCCAGTAGTACCACGAGGGGAACCGGGGAGCTGTTTTTT.

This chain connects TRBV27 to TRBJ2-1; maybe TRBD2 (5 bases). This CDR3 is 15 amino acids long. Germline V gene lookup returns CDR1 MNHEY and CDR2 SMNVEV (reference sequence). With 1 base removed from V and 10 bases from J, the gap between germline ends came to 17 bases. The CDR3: CASSLWRIRGVEQFF. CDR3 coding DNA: TGTGCCAGCAGTTTATGGAGGATTCGCGGTGTGGAGCAGTTCTTC.

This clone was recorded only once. CDR3 protein: CASSLDGRTNTEAFF. CDR3 bases: TGCGCCAGCAGCTTGGACGGCCGAACGAACACTGAAGCTTTCTTT. The chain combines TRBV5-1 with TRBJ1-1, with no clear D. CDR1 and CDR2 (germline): SGHRS, YFSETQ. Trimming cost V 0 bases and J 1 base, with 10 bases left between them. The CDR3 covers 15 residues.

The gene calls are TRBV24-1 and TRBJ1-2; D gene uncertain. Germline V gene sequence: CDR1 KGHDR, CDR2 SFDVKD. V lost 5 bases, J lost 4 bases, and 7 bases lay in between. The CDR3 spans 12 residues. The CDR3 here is CATSVEGYGYTF. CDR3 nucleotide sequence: TGTGCCACCAGTGTCGAAGGCTATGGCTACACCTTC.

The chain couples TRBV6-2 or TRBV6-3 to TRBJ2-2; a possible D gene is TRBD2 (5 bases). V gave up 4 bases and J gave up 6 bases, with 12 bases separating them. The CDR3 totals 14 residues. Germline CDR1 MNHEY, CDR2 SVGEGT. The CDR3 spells CASSWYAGPGELFF. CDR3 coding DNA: TGTGCCAGCAGTTGGTACGCGGGCCCCGGGGAGCTGTTTTTT.

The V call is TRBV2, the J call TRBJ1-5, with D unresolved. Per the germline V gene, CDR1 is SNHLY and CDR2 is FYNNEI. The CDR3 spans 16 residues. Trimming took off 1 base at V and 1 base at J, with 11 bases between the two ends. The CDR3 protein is CASSEGGVMSNQPQHF. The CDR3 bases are TGTGCCAGCAGTGAAGGCGGGGTGATGAGCAATCAGCCCCAGCATTTT.

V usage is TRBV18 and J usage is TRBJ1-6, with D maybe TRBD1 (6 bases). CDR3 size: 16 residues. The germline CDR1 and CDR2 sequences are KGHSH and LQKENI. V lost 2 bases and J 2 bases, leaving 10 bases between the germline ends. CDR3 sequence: CASSPVDSTYNSPLHF. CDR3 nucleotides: TGTGCCAGCTCACCAGTGGACAGTACCTATAATTCACCCCTCCACTTT. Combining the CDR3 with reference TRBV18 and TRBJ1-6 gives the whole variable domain NAGVMQNPRHLVRRRGQEARLRCSPMKGHSHVYWYRQLPEEGLKFMVYLQKENIIDESGMPKERFSAEFPKEGPSILRIQQVVRGDSAAYFCASSPVDSTYNSPLHFGNGTRLTVT.

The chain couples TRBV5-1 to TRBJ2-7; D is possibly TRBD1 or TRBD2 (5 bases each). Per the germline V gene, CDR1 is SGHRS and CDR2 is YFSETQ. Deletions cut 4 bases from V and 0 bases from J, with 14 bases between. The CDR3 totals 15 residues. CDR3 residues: CASSPEAGHSYEQYF. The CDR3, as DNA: TGCGCCAGCAGCCCGGAGGCAGGGCACTCCTACGAGCAGTACTTC.

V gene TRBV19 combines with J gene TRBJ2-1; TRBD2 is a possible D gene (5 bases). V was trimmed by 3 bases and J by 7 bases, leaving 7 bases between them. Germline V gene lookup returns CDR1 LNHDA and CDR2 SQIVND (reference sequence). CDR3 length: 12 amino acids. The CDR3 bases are TGTGCCAGTAGTATGGGCGGGAATGAGCAGTTCTTC. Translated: CASSMGGNEQFF. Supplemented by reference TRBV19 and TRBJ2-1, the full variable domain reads DGGITQSPKYLFRKEGQNVTLSCEQNLNHDAMYWYRQDPGQGLRLIYYSQIVNDFQKGDIAEGYSVSREKKESFPLTVTSAQKNPTAFYLCASSMGGNEQFFGPGTRLTVL.

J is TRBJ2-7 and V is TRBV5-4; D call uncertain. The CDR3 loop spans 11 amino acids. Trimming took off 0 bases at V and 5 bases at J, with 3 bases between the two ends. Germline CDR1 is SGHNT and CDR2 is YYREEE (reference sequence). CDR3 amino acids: CASSLGDEQYF. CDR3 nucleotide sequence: TGTGCCAGCAGCTTGGGCGACGAGCAGTACTTC.

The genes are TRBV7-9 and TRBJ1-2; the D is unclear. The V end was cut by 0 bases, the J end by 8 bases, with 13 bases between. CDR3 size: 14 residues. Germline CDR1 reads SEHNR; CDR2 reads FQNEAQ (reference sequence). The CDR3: CASSLATAPLGYTF. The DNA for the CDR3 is TGTGCCAGCAGCTTAGCAACGGCGCCCCTAGGCTACACCTTC.

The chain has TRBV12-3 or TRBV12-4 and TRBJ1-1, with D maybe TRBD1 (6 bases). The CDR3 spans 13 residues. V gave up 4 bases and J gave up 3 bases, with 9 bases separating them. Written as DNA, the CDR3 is TGTGCCAGCAGTTCCAGGGGCGACACTGAAGCTTTCTTT. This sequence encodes CASSSRGDTEAFF.

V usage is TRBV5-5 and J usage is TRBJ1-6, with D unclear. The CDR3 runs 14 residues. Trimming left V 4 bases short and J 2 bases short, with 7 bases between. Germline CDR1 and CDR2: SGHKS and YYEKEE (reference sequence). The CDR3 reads CASSRSTYNSPLHF. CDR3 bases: TGTGCCAGCAGCCGCTCCACCTATAATTCACCCCTCCACTTT.

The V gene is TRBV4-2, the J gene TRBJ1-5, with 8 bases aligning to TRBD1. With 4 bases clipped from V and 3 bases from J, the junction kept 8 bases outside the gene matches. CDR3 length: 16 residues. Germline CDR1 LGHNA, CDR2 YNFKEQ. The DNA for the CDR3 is TGTGCCAGCAGCCTCCGGACAGGGCTTAACAATCAGCCCCAGCATTTT. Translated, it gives CASSLRTGLNNQPQHF.

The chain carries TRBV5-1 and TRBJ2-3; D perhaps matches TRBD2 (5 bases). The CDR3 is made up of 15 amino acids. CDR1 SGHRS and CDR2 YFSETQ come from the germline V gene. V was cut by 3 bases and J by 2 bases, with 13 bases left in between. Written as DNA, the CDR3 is TGCGCCAGCAGCTCATACGGGGAACACACAGATACGCAGTATTTT. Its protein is CASSSYGEHTDTQYF. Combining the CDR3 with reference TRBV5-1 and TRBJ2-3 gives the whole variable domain KAGVTQTPRYLIKTRGQQVTLSCSPISGHRSVSWYQQTPGQGLQFLFEYFSETQRNKGNFPGRFSGRQFSNSRSEMNVSTLELGDSALYLCASSSYGEHTDTQYFGPGTRLTVL.